Shown below are 4 T cell receptor beta chains from a single sample sequenced in a study of blood T cell repertoires in COVID-19. The method was immunoSEQ multiplex PCR; TCRdb's version includes in-frame clones alone and lacks a portion of them. The repertoire has about 110,000 clones, around 89% of them found once; the top ten carry roughly 6.6%. Material for sequencing was peripheral blood. These receptor sequences come from a man in his fifties with active or convalescent COVID-19.

This clone was detected a few times. A read error is likely, as this CDR3 ends without the conserved phenylalanine or tryptophan. No DNA is shown, since the ends of the CDR3 on it are uncertain; the CDR3 is the one TCRdb lists. The rearrangement uses TRBV28 and TRBJ2-7; TRBD2 is taken as the D call from the table, unchecked against the DNA. The germline V gene has CDR1 MDHEN and CDR2 SYDVKM. The CDR3 extends over 16 residues, inclusive of both ends. CDR3 region: CASSSLWEGSMCPVWL.

With regard to this clone: This sequence may be a read error, since a much larger clone differs from it by one base. This same CDR3 is encoded by further DNA sequences in the sample. This chain uses TRBV2 with TRBJ1-5, with D uncertain. The ends were cut back, 0 bases at V and 0 bases at J, with 3 bases in the middle. Per germline, CDR1 SNHLY and CDR2 FYNNEI. The CDR3 is made up of 14 amino acids. In nucleotides, the CDR3 is TGTGCCAGCAGTGAAGCATATAGCAATCAGCCCCAGCATTTT. Its protein is CASSEAYSNQPQHF.

The chain employs TRBV29-1 and TRBJ2-5; tentative D call: TRBD2 (5 bases). Germline CDR1 SQVTM, CDR2 ANQGSEA. The CDR3 covers 12 residues. V was clipped by 6 bases and J by 7 bases, with 15 bases between them. CDR3 in DNA: TGCAGCGTCGCACACGGGGTGGGGACCCAGTACTTC. Protein: CSVAHGVGTQYF.

The V call is TRBV4-1, the J call TRBJ2-1; 9 positions agree with TRBD2. Trimming removed 0 bases from V and 6 bases from J; junction bases left unmatched: 9. In germline, CDR1 is MGHRA, CDR2 YSYEKL. The CDR3 spans 17 residues. Written as DNA, the CDR3 is TGCGCCAGCAGCCAAGATCGACGCGGGAGGGCCGGCAATGAGCAGTTCTTC. Its protein is CASSQDRRGRAGNEQFF.